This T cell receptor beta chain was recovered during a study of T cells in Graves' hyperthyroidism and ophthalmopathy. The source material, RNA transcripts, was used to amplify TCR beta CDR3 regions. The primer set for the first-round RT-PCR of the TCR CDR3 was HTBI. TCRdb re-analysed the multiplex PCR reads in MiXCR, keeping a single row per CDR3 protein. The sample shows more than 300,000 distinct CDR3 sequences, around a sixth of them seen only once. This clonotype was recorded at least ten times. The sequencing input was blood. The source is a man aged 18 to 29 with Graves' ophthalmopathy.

The CDR3 region is CASRWDRGRTEAFF. The CDR3 DNA sequence: TGTGCCAGCAGGTGGGACAGGGGGAGGACTGAAGCTTTCTTT. The chain has TRBV6-1 and TRBJ1-1, with 11 bases that match TRBD1. Trimming cost V 6 bases and J 5 bases; bases outside gene matches: 5. The CDR3 is 14 residues long. The germline V gene encodes CDR1 MNHNS and CDR2 SASEGT.